These 13 T cell receptor beta chains came from one sample sequenced in a study of shared clonotypes between healthy human individuals. TCRdb's copy holds only in-frame clones and misses some; the assay was immunoSEQ multiplex PCR. The sample has over 2,000,000 clones, just under 95% seen once. CD45RO-negative CD8 cells positively selected for CCR7 made up the naive population, which excluded terminally differentiated effector memory CD45RA+ cells. The sample comprised naive CD8+ T cells from PBMCs. Receptor source: a man aged 18 to 30 in good health. Some clones in this sample may be carry-over from other donors' samples.

CDR3 coding DNA: TGTGCCAGCAGGGATACAGGGGGCGGGAGCTCCTACGAGCAGTACTTC. Its translation is CASRDTGGGSSYEQYF. The chain links TRBV2 to TRBJ2-7; 9 nucleotides agree with TRBD1. Germline CDR1 reads SNHLY; CDR2 reads FYNNEI. CDR3 length equals 16 residues. Trimming took 6 bases from V and 0 from J; bases not matched to a gene: 9.

This clone was counted once. V usage is TRBV30 and J usage is TRBJ2-7; TRBD2 agrees at 9 bases. With 3 bases clipped from V and 7 bases from J, the junction kept 7 bases outside the gene matches. Looked up from germline, CDR1 is GTSNPN and CDR2 is SVGIG (reference sequence). The CDR3 spans 13 residues. The CDR3 sequence is CAWRGLAMWEQYF. DNA of the CDR3: TGTGCCTGGAGGGGACTAGCTATGTGGGAGCAGTACTTC.

Notes on this clone: This sample includes further DNA sequences coding for the same CDR3. The gene calls are TRBV29-1 and TRBJ1-2; 10 positions match TRBD1. The CDR3 is made up of 13 amino acids. Looked up from germline, CDR1 is SQVTM and CDR2 is ANQGSEA. The junction had 5 bases not matched to a gene; V was cut back by 2 bases and J by 8 bases. Written as DNA, the CDR3 is TGCAGCGTTGAACGACAGGGGGCTGAAGGCTACACCTTC. Protein product: CSVERQGAEGYTF.

The chain has TRBV5-4 and TRBJ1-1; D is undetermined. Trimming removed 0 bases at V and 9 bases at J, with 9 bases between. Germline V gene lookup returns CDR1 SGHNT and CDR2 YYREEE (reference sequence). CDR3 size: 12 residues. CDR3 nucleotides: TGTGCCAGCAGCTTGGGGGCCACCCAAGCTTTCTTT. Translated: CASSLGATQAFF.

With respect to this clone: The sample carries other DNA sequences with the same CDR3. The chain has TRBV28 and TRBJ2-7; 8 bases agree with TRBD1. Unmatched junction bases numbered 5, after V lost 8 bases and J lost 2 bases. Germline V gene sequence: CDR1 MDHEN, CDR2 SYDVKM. The CDR3 runs 13 residues. DNA for the CDR3: TGTGCCAGCCGCCGGACAGGGACCTACGAGCAGTACTTC. This gives the protein CASRRTGTYEQYF.

The chain joins TRBV19 to TRBJ2-2; TRBD1 agrees at 11 bases. CDR1 is LNHDA and CDR2 is SQIVND in the germline V gene (reference sequence). V gave up 10 bases and J gave up 6 bases; unmatched junction bases: 4. The CDR3 runs to 13 residues. CDR3 protein: CATRDRGSGELFF. CDR3 bases: TGTGCCACCAGGGACAGGGGGTCCGGGGAGCTGTTTTTT.

This sequence joins TRBV4-2 and TRBJ2-3; 7 bases align to TRBD2. J was trimmed by 3 bases and V by 4 bases; bases with no gene match: 7. This CDR3 region has 15 residues. Germline V gene lookup returns CDR1 LGHNA and CDR2 YNFKEQ. CDR3 sequence reads: CASSPGGVVTDTQYF. CDR3 nucleotides: TGTGCCAGCAGCCCGGGGGGAGTTGTGACAGATACGCAGTATTTT.

The rearrangement links TRBV5-1 to TRBJ2-1; no reliable D call. CDR1 and CDR2 (germline): SGHRS, YFSETQ. This CDR3 contains 12 residues. Trimming cost V 5 bases and J 4 bases, with 7 bases left between them. CDR3 nucleotide sequence: TGCGCCAGCAGGCCCTCATACAATGAGCAGTTCTTC. It translates to CASRPSYNEQFF.

The chain couples TRBV7-6 to TRBJ2-2; D is possibly TRBD1 (6 bases). This CDR3 has 12 residues. The V end lost 8 bases, the J end lost 3 bases, and 7 bases lay between the germline ends. Germline V gene lookup returns CDR1 SGHVS and CDR2 FNYEAQ. CDR3 bases: TGTGCCAGCCACAGGGACACCGGGGAGCTGTTTTTT. This sequence encodes CASHRDTGELFF.

V and J are TRBV4-3 and TRBJ2-5, with 10 nucleotides matching TRBD2. The J call is doubtful: the DNA matches TRBJ2-7 better. CDR1 LGHNA and CDR2 YSLEER come from the germline V gene. CDR3 size: 15 residues. CDR3 coding DNA: TGCGCCAGCAGCCAAACCACTAGCGGGACCTACGAGCAGTACTTC. Encoded protein: CASSQTTSGTYEQYF.

This clone appeared once. The CDR3 DNA reads as TGTGCCAGCAGCCCCCACCCGACAGTTACCTACGAGCAGTACTTC. As protein: CASSPHPTVTYEQYF. The chain has TRBV7-8 and TRBJ2-7; possibly TRBD1 for D (5 bases). The length of the CDR3 is 15 residues. Germline CDR1 SGHVS, CDR2 FQNEAQ. V was clipped by 5 bases and J by 2 bases, with 16 bases between them.

This clone was recorded only once. The rearrangement uses TRBV6-6 and TRBJ1-4; D is undetermined. Germline CDR1 reads MNHNY; CDR2 reads SVGAGI (reference sequence). V dropped 5 bases and J dropped 6 bases, with 4 bases sitting between them. This CDR3 region has 11 residues. CDR3 in amino acids: CASSTDEKLFF. The CDR3 coding sequence is TGTGCCAGCAGTACGGATGAAAAACTGTTTTTT.

A remark on this clone: Other nucleotide sequences in the sample specify the same CDR3. The CDR3 loop reads CASSIGTGGTDTQYF. CDR3 nucleotides: TGTGCCAGTAGTATAGGGACTGGCGGCACAGATACGCAGTATTTT. The chain links TRBV19 to TRBJ2-3, with D possibly matching TRBD2 (5 bases). Germline CDR1 LNHDA, CDR2 SQIVND (reference sequence). Trimming removed 1 base from V and 1 base from J, with 9 bases in between. CDR3 length equals 15 residues.